This T cell receptor (beta chain) is drawn from a study of T cell responses to AZD1222 COVID-19 vaccine. Study-wide results and caveats: Breadth and depth of Spike-specific TCRs rose after two AZD1222 doses.

With regard to this clone: Its antigen remains unidentified.

The ends lost 3 bases at V and 6 bases at J; junction bases unmatched: 9. The CDR3 totals 16 residues. In germline, CDR1 is MNHEY, CDR2 SMNVEV (reference sequence). TCRdb keeps only in-frame clones here, not all; method: immunoSEQ multiplex PCR. The sample shows around 77,000 clones, about nine tenths of them seen only once. The specimen comprised peripheral blood, sampled on day 0 of AZD1222 vaccination. The rearrangement uses TRBV27 and TRBJ2-2; 8 bases agree with TRBD1. The sequence was collected from an adult in good health. The CDR3 DNA follows: TGTGCCAGCAGTTTTCTCTGGACAGGGTCCCCCGGGGAGCTGTTTTTT. Protein sequence: CASSFLWTGSPGELFF.